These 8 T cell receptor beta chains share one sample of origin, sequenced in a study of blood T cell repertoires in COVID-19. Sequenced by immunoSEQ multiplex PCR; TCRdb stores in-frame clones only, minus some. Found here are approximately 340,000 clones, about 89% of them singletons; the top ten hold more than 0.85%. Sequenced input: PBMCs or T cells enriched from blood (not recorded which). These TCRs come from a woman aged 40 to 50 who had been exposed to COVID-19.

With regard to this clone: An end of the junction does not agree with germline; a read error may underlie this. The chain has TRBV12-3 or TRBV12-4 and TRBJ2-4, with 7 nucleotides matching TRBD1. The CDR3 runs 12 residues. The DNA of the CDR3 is TGTGCCAGCAGTTTAGAGACGACAGGGATCCAGTTC. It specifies CASSLETTGIQF.

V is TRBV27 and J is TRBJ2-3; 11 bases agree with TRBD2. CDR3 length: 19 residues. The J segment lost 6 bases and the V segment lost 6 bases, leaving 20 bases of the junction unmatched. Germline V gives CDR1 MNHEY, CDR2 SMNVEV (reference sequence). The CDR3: CASSPRQSSLAGGRDTQYF. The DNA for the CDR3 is TGTGCCAGCAGCCCCCGGCAAAGTAGTCTAGCGGGAGGCCGGGATACGCAGTATTTT.

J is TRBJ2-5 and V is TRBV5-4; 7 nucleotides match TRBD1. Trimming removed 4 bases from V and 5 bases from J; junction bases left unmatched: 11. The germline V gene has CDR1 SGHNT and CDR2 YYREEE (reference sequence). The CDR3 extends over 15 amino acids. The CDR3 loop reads CASSQGTGASETQYF. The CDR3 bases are TGTGCCAGCAGCCAAGGAACAGGGGCATCGGAGACCCAGTACTTC.

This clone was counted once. CDR3 nucleotides: TGTGCCAGCAAGCCCAGGGCTGGAAACACCATATATTTT. Translated, it gives CASKPRAGNTIYF. The V and J genes are TRBV6-5 and TRBJ1-3; D is perhaps TRBD1 (5 bases). Per the germline V gene, CDR1 is MNHEY and CDR2 is SVGAGI. The V gene lost 7 bases and the J gene lost 2 bases, with 9 bases spanning the gap. CDR3 length: 13 residues.

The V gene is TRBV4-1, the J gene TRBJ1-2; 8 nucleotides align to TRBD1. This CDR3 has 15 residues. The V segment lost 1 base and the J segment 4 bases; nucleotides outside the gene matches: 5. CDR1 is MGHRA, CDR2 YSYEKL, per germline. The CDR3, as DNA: TGCGCCAGCAGCCAAGGACAGGGGAAAGCCTATGGCTACACCTTC. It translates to CASSQGQGKAYGYTF.

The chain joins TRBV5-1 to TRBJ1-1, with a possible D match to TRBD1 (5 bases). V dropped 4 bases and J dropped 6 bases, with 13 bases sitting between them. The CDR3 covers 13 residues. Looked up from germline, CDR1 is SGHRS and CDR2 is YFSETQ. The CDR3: CASSIRWGAEAFF. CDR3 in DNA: TGCGCCAGCAGCATAAGATGGGGGGCTGAAGCTTTCTTT.

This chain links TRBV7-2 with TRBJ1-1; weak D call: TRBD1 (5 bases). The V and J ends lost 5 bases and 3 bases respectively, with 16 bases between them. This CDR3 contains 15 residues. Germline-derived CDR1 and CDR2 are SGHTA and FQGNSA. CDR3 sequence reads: CASSQESGGYTEAFF. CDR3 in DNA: TGTGCCAGCAGCCAGGAGTCGGGGGGGTACACTGAAGCTTTCTTT.

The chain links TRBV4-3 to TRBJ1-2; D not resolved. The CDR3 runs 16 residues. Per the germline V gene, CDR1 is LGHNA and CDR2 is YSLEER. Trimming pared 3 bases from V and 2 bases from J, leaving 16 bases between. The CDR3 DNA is TGCGCCAGCAGCCAGGGCTATGACGACCGGAACTATGGCTACACCTTC. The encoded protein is CASSQGYDDRNYGYTF.